Listed below are T cell receptor beta chains from one sample, sequenced in a study of blood T cell repertoires in COVID-19. Repertoires were generated with immunoSEQ multiplex PCR, while TCRdb's copy carries only in-frame clones and drops some. Among approximately 70,000 clones listed, about nine tenths were seen once. The sample was peripheral blood. These receptors originate from a woman aged 55-70 years with acute or convalescent COVID-19. Each CDR3 is given without its conserved first and last residue. The D gene is left open where the match is weak.

D: NA; length: 11; V: TRBV3-1/TRBV3-2; J: TRBJ2-7; CDR3: ASSHPITYEQY
D: TRBD2; length: 14; V: TRBV5-1; J: TRBJ2-2; CDR3: ASSLDSAGGPGELF
D: TRBD1; length: 13; V: TRBV5-5; J: TRBJ1-4; CDR3: ASSLGAGGYEKLF
D: TRBD1; length: 14; V: TRBV24-1; J: TRBJ2-2; CDR3: ATSDSTGQVPGELF
D: NA; length: 8; V: TRBV10-1; J: TRBJ2-3; CDR3: ATRSDTQY
D: NA; length: 12; V: TRBV2; J: TRBJ1-5; CDR3: ASSPNGFGQPQH
D: TRBD2; length: 13; V: TRBV7-9; J: TRBJ2-1; CDR3: ASSFPGLAENEQF
D: NA; length: 9; V: TRBV5-4; J: TRBJ2-5; CDR3: ASSIGETQY
D: TRBD1; length: 12; V: TRBV5-6; J: TRBJ2-7; CDR3: ASSPGTGLYEQY
D: NA; length: 13; V: TRBV10-3; J: TRBJ1-5; CDR3: AISESRTENQPQH
D: TRBD2; length: 13; V: TRBV11-1; J: TRBJ2-1; CDR3: ASSLGTSGAGEQF
D: TRBD1; length: 13; V: TRBV2; J: TRBJ1-1; CDR3: ASSQDRGLGTEAF
D: TRBD1; length: 14; V: TRBV5-6; J: TRBJ1-5; CDR3: ASSSDRGSSNQPQH
D: NA; length: 11; V: TRBV28; J: TRBJ1-1; CDR3: ASRGSMPDEAF
D: TRBD1; length: 9; V: TRBV7-2; J: TRBJ1-1; CDR3: ASSYRGQAF
D: TRBD1; length: 11; V: TRBV6-5; J: TRBJ2-7; CDR3: ASRQGVEYEQY
D: NA; length: 12; V: TRBV14; J: TRBJ2-1; CDR3: ASSQLPRRNEQF
D: NA; length: 16; V: TRBV5-6; J: TRBJ2-7; CDR3: ASSLGGSFETPIYEQY
D: TRBD1; length: 13; V: TRBV9; J: TRBJ1-2; CDR3: ASGGGQATYYGYT
D: TRBD1; length: 13; V: TRBV7-2; J: TRBJ2-4; CDR3: ASSDWTGRKNIQY
D: NA; length: 10; V: TRBV5-4; J: TRBJ1-6; CDR3: ASSSPSSPLH
D: TRBD1; length: 13; V: TRBV5-4; J: TRBJ1-1; CDR3: ASSAETGGGTEAF
D: TRBD2; length: 17; V: TRBV9; J: TRBJ2-1; CDR3: ASSVEPGGVAGGYNEQF
D: TRBD1; length: 12; V: TRBV2; J: TRBJ2-3; CDR3: ASRETGGTDTQY